This T cell receptor (beta chain) came from a study of T cells after yellow fever vaccination. Whole-study findings and limits: Abundant contaminating clonotypes from the bulk population could appear in FACS-sorted repertoires.

This clonotype was recorded a few times. What it recognizes is unknown. They built TCR cDNA with 5'RACE template switching, a step that put in a universal primer site and UMIs. TCRdb ran MiXCR on the 5' RACE reads and lists one entry per CDR3 protein. The sample shows 400,000 to 650,000 distinct CDR3 sequences, about a fifth of them seen only once. The germline CDR1 and CDR2 sequences are MDHEN and SYDVKM. This CDR3 region has 14 residues. V lost 3 bases to trimming and J lost 7 bases, with 15 bases between them. This receptor was identified in a man younger than 35 who received the YFV17D yellow fever vaccine. The chain is built from TRBV28 and TRBJ1-1; D remains unclear. The sequences come from PBMCs, collected about 21 days after the first yellow fever vaccination. The CDR3 here is CASSLTWIRGEAFF. The CDR3 DNA reads as TGTGCCAGCAGTTTGACGTGGATCCGTGGTGAAGCTTTCTTT.